Below, 5 T cell receptor beta chains from the same sample are listed, as sequenced in a study of radiation and T cells in renal cell carcinoma. Noted time point: baseline pretreatment blood. Treatment in this sample: 15 Gy SBRT to primary tumor, nephrectomy 4 weeks later. Some clones are missing from TCRdb's copy, which holds only in-frame ones; the method was immunoSEQ multiplex PCR. The sample shows 150,000 or so clones, over 65% of them seen only once. The material was blood, obtained from a patient whose treatment included radiotherapy and nephrectomy. The receptors were sampled from a woman in her forties or fifties with renal cell carcinoma.

This chain joins TRBV28 and TRBJ2-7, with TRBD2 as a possible D gene (7 bases). V was pared by 7 bases and J by 7 bases, with 20 bases between. This CDR3 region has 14 residues. Per the germline V gene, CDR1 is MDHEN and CDR2 is SYDVKM. The CDR3 sequence is CASTPGGGDCEQYF. CDR3 nucleotides: TGTGCCAGCACCCCAGGAGGGGGGGATTGTGAGCAGTACTTC.

J is TRBJ1-2 and V is TRBV5-6, with D perhaps TRBD1 (5 bases). This CDR3 is 15 amino acids long. V was pared by 4 bases and J by 3 bases, with 16 bases between. CDR1 is SGHDT, CDR2 YYEEEE, per germline. CDR3 coding DNA: TGTGCCAGCAGCCCCACCCGGGGGGACTACTATGGCTACACCTTC. Translation gives CASSPTRGDYYGYTF.

With respect to this clone: Other DNA sequences in the same sample also yield this CDR3. The rearrangement joins TRBV2 to TRBJ2-1; 10 nucleotides align to TRBD1. Germline trimming cut 5 bases from V and 4 bases from J; bases unmatched to any gene: 5. Germline values: CDR1 SNHLY, CDR2 FYNNEI. This CDR3 is 15 amino acids long. This chain's CDR3 is CASSLDRGSYNEQFF. The CDR3 bases are TGTGCCAGCAGTTTGGACAGGGGGAGTTACAATGAGCAGTTCTTC.

In its sample, this clone was seen once. The chain recombines TRBV10-3 with TRBJ2-3; no firm D call. Trimming removed 4 bases from V and 6 bases from J, with 5 bases in between. CDR3 length equals 11 residues. Germline V CDR1 and CDR2: ENHRY, SYGVKD. CDR3 region: CAISGADTQYF. CDR3 DNA sequence: TGTGCCATCAGTGGGGCGGATACGCAGTATTTT.

This chain uses TRBV4-1 with TRBJ2-7; 7 nucleotides match TRBD2. This CDR3 comprises 15 residues. In germline, CDR1 is MGHRA, CDR2 YSYEKL. The trim removed 0 bases at V and 3 bases at J, leaving 5 bases unmatched. CDR3 region: CASSQDHAGDYEQYF. CDR3 coding DNA: TGCGCCAGCAGCCAAGATCACGCGGGAGACTACGAGCAGTACTTC.